A single sample is the source of the 10 T cell receptor beta chains below, sequenced in a study of blood T cell repertoires in COVID-19 (dated by TCRdb to the early 2020s). Libraries were prepared through the immunoSEQ multiplex PCR assay. TCRdb stores this immuneACCESS table with in-frame sequences only. Part of the clones is absent; in the studies checked, under half of the shortfall reflects unresolved V genes, and no reason is known for the rest. Across this sample there are fewer than 250,000 clones, with less than 90% seen only once. The ten largest clonotypes hold 0.65% to 0.95% of the sample. The source material was peripheral blood. The receptors come from a woman between 65 and 79 years old with acute or convalescent COVID-19.

To note about this clone: Other DNA sequences in this sample translate to the same CDR3. This rearrangement joins TRBV18 to TRBJ1-1; 7 nucleotides match TRBD1. Germline V CDR1 and CDR2: KGHSH, LQKENI. The V segment lost 1 base and the J segment 5 bases; nucleotides outside the gene matches: 4. The CDR3 contains 14 residues. The CDR3 bases are TGTGCCAGCTCACCACAGGGGGCCGGTACTGAAGCTTTCTTT. It yields the protein CASSPQGAGTEAFF.

This clone showed up just once. The rearrangement joins TRBV29-1 to TRBJ2-5; the D gene is possibly TRBD2 (6 bases). The V end was cut by 4 bases, the J end by 1 base, with 7 bases between. CDR3 size: 12 residues. Germline V gene lookup returns CDR1 SQVTM and CDR2 ANQGSEA. The CDR3 here is CSVGGVQETQYF. CDR3 nucleotides: TGCAGCGTTGGGGGGGTCCAAGAGACCCAGTACTTC.

This chain connects TRBV5-1 to TRBJ2-5, with 8 bases aligning to TRBD1. CDR3 length: 14 residues. CDR1 is SGHRS and CDR2 is YFSETQ in the germline V gene. The trim removed 4 bases at V and 7 bases at J, leaving 9 bases unmatched. CDR3 bases: TGCGCCAGCAGCAGGACAGGGATGCATGGGACCCAGTACTTC. Translated, it gives CASSRTGMHGTQYF. The full variable domain, completed using reference TRBV5-1 and TRBJ2-5, is KAGVTQTPRYLIKTRGQQVTLSCSPISGHRSVSWYQQTPGQGLQFLFEYFSETQRNKGNFPGRFSGRQFSNSRSEMNVSTLELGDSALYLCASSRTGMHGTQYFGPGTRLLVL.

This chain connects TRBV7-2 to TRBJ1-2; D is perhaps TRBD1 (6 bases). The V gene's germline CDR1 is SGHTA and CDR2 FQGNSA. This CDR3 region has 17 residues. The V end lost 1 base, the J end lost 2 bases, and 17 bases lay between the germline ends. Here the CDR3 reads CASSLGGWGHGNYGYTF. CDR3 DNA sequence: TGTGCCAGCAGCTTAGGCGGGTGGGGACATGGGAACTATGGCTACACCTTC.

In this sample, this clone turned up a few times. The chain has TRBV28 and TRBJ2-5, with D maybe TRBD2 (7 bases). CDR1 MDHEN and CDR2 SYDVKM come from the germline V gene. Trimming pared 6 bases from V and 5 bases from J, leaving 16 bases between. This CDR3 spans 14 amino acids. DNA for the CDR3: TGTGCCAGCAGAGGAGGGGGGGGCTGGGAGACCCAGTACTTC. Encoded protein: CASRGGGGWETQYF.

The chain uses TRBV3-1 (or the pseudogene TRBV3-2) and TRBJ1-2; D may be TRBD1 (5 bases). This CDR3 contains 15 residues. The germline CDR1 and CDR2 sequences are LGHDT and YNNKEL (reference sequence). V lost 4 bases and J lost 0, with 12 bases in between. DNA for the CDR3: TGTGCCAGCAGCCGGAGGGGCAGTCCTAACTATGGCTACACCTTC. Its translation: CASSRRGSPNYGYTF.

This clone was seen once. This chain's CDR3 is CASRGRVQGPQHF. The CDR3 DNA is TGTGCCAGCCGAGGGAGGGTTCAGGGGCCCCAGCATTTT. The V gene is TRBV6-5, the J gene TRBJ1-5; weak D call: TRBD1 (5 bases). V lost 8 bases to trimming and J lost 9 bases, with 17 bases between them. The CDR3 totals 13 residues. Germline values: CDR1 MNHEY, CDR2 SVGAGI.

The CDR3 spells CASSYGSLWGGETQYF. As DNA, the CDR3 is TGTGCCAGCAGTTACGGCTCCCTATGGGGCGGAGAGACCCAGTACTTC. V usage is TRBV6-6 and J usage is TRBJ2-5; TRBD1 is a possible D gene (5 bases). Trimming removed 2 bases at V and 4 bases at J, with 17 bases between. The CDR3 extends over 16 amino acids. Germline V gene lookup returns CDR1 MNHNY and CDR2 SVGAGI (reference sequence).

The genes are TRBV10-2 and TRBJ2-1; 11 bases match TRBD2. Germline V lookup: CDR1 WSHSY, CDR2 SAAADI. The length of the CDR3 is 15 residues. After removal of 6 bases from V and 7 bases from J, the junction contained 8 bases not matched to a gene. The CDR3 DNA follows: TGCGCCAGCAGCCTAACTAGCGGGAGTAGGAATGAGCAGTTCTTC. Its translation is CASSLTSGSRNEQFF.

The table lists this clone with a count of one. The V gene is TRBV5-1, the J gene TRBJ1-2; unclear D gene. The CDR3 runs 13 residues. The V gene lost 0 bases and the J gene lost 7 bases, with 10 bases spanning the gap. CDR1 is SGHRS, CDR2 YFSETQ, per germline. CDR3 nucleotides: TGCGCCAGCAGCTTGGAACTGTTTGGTGGCTACACCTTC. Residues: CASSLELFGGYTF. The whole variable domain, filled in from reference TRBV5-1 and TRBJ1-2, reads KAGVTQTPRYLIKTRGQQVTLSCSPISGHRSVSWYQQTPGQGLQFLFEYFSETQRNKGNFPGRFSGRQFSNSRSEMNVSTLELGDSALYLCASSLELFGGYTFGSGTRLTVV.